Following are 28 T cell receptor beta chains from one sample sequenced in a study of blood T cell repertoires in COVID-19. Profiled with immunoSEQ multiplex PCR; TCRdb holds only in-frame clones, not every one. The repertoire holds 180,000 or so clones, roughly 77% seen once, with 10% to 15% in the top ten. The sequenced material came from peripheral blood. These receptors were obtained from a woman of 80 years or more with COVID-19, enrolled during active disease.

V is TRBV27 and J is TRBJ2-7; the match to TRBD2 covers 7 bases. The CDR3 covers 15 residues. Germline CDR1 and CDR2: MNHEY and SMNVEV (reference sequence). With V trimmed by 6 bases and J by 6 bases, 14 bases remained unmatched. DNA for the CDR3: TGTGCCAGCAGCCTCGGACTAGGCTATATGAGCGAGCAGTACTTC. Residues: CASSLGLGYMSEQYF.

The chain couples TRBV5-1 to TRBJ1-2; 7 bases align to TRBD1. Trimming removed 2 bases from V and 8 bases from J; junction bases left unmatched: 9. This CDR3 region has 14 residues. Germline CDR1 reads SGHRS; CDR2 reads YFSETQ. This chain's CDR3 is CASSFLTGSGGYTF. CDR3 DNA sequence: TGCGCCAGCAGCTTCCTGACAGGGTCGGGAGGCTACACCTTC.

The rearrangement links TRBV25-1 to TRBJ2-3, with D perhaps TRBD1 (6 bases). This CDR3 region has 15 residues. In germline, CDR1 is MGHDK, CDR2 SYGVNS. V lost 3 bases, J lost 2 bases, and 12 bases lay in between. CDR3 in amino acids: CASSDSGQITDTQYF. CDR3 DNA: TGTGCCAGCAGTGATTCTGGACAGATCACAGATACGCAGTATTTT.

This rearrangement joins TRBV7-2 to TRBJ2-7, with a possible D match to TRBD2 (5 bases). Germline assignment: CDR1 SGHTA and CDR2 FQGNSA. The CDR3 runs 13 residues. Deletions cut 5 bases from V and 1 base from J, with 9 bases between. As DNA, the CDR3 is TGTGCCAGCAGCCCCGGACTGTCCTACGAGCAGTACTTC. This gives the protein CASSPGLSYEQYF.

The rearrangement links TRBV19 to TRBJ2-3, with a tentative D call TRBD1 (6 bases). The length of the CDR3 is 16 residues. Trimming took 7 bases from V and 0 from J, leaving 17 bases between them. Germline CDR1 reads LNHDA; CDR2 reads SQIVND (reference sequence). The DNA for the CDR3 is TGTGCCAGTACCGACCATACAGGGATTAGCACAGATACGCAGTATTTT. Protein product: CASTDHTGISTDTQYF. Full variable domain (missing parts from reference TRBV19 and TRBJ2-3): DGGITQSPKYLFRKEGQNVTLSCEQNLNHDAMYWYRQDPGQGLRLIYYSQIVNDFQKGDIAEGYSVSREKKESFPLTVTSAQKNPTAFYLCASTDHTGISTDTQYFGPGTRLTVL.

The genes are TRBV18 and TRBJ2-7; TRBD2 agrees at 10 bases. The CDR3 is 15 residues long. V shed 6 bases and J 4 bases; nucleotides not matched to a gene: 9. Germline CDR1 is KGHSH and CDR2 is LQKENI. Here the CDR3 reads CASSLASGGPYEQYF. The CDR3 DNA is TGTGCCAGCTCCCTGGCTAGCGGGGGTCCTTACGAGCAGTACTTC.

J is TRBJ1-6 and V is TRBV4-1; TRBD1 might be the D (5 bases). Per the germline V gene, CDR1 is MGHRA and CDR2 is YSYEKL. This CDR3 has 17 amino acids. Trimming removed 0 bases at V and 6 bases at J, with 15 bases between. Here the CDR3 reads CASSQDFIGGANSPLHF. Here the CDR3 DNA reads TGCGCCAGCAGCCAAGACTTTATCGGGGGAGCTAATTCACCCCTCCACTTT.

DNA for the CDR3: TGTGCCAGCAGTTTCGCCGGGAGCACAGATACGCAGTATTTT. Its protein product is CASSFAGSTDTQYF. The V gene is TRBV27, the J gene TRBJ2-3; no definite D call. V was clipped by 3 bases and J by 0 bases, with 7 bases between them. CDR1 is MNHEY, CDR2 SMNVEV, per germline (reference sequence). This CDR3 has 14 amino acids.

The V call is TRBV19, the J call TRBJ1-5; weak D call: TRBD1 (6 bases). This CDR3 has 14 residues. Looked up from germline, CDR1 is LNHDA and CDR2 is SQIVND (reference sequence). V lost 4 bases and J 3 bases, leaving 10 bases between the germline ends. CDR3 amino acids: CASSTRDTNQPQHF. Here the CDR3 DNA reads TGTGCCAGTAGTACCAGGGACACCAATCAGCCCCAGCATTTT. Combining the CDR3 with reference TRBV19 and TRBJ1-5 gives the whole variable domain DGGITQSPKYLFRKEGQNVTLSCEQNLNHDAMYWYRQDPGQGLRLIYYSQIVNDFQKGDIAEGYSVSREKKESFPLTVTSAQKNPTAFYLCASSTRDTNQPQHFGDGTRLSIL.

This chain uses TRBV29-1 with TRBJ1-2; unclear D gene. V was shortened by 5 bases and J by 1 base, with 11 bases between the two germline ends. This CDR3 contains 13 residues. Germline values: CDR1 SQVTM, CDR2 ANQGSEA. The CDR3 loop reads CSVRPILNYGYTF. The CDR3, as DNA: TGCAGCGTTCGTCCTATCCTTAACTATGGCTACACCTTC.

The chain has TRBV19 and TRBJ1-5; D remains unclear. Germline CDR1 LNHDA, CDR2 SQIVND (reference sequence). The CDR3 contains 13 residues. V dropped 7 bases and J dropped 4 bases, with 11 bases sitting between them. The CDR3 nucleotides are TGTGCCAGTAAACCTACCGGGAATCAGCCCCAGCATTTT. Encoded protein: CASKPTGNQPQHF.

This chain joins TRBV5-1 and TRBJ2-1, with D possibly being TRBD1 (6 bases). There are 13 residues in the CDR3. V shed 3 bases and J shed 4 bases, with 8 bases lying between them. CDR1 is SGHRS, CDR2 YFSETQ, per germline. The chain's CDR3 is CASSSGQYNEQFF. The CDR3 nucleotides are TGCGCCAGCAGCTCCGGACAGTACAATGAGCAGTTCTTC. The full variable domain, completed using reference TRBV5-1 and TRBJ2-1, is KAGVTQTPRYLIKTRGQQVTLSCSPISGHRSVSWYQQTPGQGLQFLFEYFSETQRNKGNFPGRFSGRQFSNSRSEMNVSTLELGDSALYLCASSSGQYNEQFFGPGTRLTVL.

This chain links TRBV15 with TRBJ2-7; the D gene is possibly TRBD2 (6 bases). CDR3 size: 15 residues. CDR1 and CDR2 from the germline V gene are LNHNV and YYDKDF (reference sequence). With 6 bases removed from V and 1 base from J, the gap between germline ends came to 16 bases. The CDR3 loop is CATRPGRGNSYEQYF. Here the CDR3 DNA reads TGTGCCACCAGACCCGGTCGGGGGAATTCCTACGAGCAGTACTTC.

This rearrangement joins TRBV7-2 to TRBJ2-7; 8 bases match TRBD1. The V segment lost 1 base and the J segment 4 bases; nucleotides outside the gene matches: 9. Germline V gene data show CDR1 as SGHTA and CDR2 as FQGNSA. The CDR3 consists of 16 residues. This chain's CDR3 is CASSLGRTGRGYEQYF. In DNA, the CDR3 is TGTGCCAGCAGCTTAGGTAGGACAGGGAGAGGTTACGAGCAGTACTTC.

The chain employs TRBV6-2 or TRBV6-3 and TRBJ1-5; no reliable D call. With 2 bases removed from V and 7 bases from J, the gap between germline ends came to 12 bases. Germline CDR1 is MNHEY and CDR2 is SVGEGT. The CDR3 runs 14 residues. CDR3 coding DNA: TGTGCCAGCAGTTACCGGAGCGGGTCACAGCCCCAGCATTTT. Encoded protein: CASSYRSGSQPQHF.

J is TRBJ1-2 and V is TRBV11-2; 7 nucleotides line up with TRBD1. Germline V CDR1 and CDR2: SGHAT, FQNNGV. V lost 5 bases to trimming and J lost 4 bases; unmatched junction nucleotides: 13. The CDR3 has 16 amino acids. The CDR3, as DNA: TGTGCCAGCAGCAGACTCTCCGGGACAGAGGTCTATGGCTACACCTTC. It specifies CASSRLSGTEVYGYTF.

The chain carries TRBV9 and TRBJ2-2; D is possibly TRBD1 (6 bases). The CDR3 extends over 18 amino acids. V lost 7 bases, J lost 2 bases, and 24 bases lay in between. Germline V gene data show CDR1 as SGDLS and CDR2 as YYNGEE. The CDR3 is CASARGYREWTNTGELFF. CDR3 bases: TGTGCCAGCGCCCGAGGTTACAGGGAATGGACTAACACCGGGGAGCTGTTTTTT.

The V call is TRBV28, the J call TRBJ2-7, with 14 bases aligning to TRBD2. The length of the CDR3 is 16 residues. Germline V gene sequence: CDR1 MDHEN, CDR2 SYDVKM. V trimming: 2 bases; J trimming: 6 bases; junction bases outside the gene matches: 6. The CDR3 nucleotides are TGTGCCAGCAGTTTAAGGGGACTAGCGGGAGAATTCGAGCAGTACTTC. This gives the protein CASSLRGLAGEFEQYF.

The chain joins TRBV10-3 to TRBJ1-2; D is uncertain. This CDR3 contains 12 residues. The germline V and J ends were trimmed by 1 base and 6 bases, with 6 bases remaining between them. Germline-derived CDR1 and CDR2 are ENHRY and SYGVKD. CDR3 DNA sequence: TGTGCCATCAGTGAGTTGGCTCATGGCTACACCTTC. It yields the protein CAISELAHGYTF.

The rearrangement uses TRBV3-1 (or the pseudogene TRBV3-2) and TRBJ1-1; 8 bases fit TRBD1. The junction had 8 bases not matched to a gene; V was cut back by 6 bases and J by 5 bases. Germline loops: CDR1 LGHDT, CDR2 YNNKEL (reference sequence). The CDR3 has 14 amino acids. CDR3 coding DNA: TGTGCCAGCAGTCGCGCTTACAGGGGGACTGAAGCTTTCTTT. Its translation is CASSRAYRGTEAFF.

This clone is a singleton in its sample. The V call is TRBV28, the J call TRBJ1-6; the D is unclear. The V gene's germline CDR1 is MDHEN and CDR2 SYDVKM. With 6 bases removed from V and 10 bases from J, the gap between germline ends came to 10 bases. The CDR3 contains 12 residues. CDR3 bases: TGTGCCAGCAGCCTAATTACCTCACCCCTCCACTTT. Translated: CASSLITSPLHF.

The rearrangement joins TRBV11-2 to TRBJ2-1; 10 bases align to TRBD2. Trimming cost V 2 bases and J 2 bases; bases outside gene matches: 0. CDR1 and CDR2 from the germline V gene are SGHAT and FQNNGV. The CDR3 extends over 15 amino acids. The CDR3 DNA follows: TGTGCCAGCAGCTTAAGCGGGAGGGCCTACAATGAGCAGTTCTTC. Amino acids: CASSLSGRAYNEQFF.

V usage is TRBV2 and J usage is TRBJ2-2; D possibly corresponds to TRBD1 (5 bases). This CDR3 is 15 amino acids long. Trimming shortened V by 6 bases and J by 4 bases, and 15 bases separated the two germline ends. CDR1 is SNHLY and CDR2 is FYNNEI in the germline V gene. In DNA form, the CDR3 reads TGTGCCAGCAGGCCGCTTCAGGGTGGCACCGGGGAGCTGTTTTTT. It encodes CASRPLQGGTGELFF.

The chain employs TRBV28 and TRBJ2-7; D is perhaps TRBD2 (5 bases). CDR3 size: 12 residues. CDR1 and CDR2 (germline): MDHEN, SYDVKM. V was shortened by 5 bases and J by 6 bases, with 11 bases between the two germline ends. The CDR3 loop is CASSRRAGEQYF. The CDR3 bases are TGTGCCAGCAGTCGGCGGGCGGGCGAGCAGTACTTC.

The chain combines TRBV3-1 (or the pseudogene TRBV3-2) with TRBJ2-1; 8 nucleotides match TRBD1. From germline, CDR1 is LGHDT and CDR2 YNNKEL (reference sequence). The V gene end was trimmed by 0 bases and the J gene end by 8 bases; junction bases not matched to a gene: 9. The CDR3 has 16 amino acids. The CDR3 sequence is CASSQDGTGRHDEQFF. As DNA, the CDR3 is TGTGCCAGCAGCCAAGACGGGACAGGTCGACACGATGAGCAGTTCTTC.

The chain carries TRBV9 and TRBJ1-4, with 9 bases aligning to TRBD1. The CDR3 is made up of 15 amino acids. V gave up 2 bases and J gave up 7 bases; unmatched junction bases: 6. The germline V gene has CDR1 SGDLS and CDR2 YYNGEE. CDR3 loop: CASSVAGTGFEKLFF. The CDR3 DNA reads TGTGCCAGCAGCGTGGCCGGGACAGGGTTTGAAAAACTGTTTTTT.

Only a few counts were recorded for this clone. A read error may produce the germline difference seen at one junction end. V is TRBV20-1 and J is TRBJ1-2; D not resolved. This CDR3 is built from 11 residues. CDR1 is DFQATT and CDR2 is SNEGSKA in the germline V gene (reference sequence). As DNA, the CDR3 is TGCAGTGCTGGAGAGAGTGCCGACTACACCTTC. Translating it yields CSAGESADYTF.

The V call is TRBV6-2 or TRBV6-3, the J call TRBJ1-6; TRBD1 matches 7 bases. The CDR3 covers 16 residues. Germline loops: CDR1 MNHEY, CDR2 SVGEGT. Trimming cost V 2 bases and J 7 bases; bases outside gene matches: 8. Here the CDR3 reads CASSYPYRDRNSPLHF. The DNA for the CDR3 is TGTGCCAGCAGTTACCCGTACCGGGACAGAAATTCACCCCTCCACTTT.